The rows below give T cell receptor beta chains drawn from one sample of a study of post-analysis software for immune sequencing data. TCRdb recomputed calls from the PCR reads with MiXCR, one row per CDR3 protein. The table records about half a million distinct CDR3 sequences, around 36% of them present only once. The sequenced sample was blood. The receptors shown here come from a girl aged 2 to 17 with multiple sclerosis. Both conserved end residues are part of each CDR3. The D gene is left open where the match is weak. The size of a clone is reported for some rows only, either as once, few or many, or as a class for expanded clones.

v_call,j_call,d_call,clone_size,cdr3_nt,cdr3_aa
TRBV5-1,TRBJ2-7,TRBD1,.,TGCGCCAGCAGCAAAGGACAGGGCGGCTCGGGTTCCCAGTACTTC,CASSKGQGGSGSQYF
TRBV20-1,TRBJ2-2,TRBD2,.,TGCAGTGCTACAGGACTAGCGGGGGGGAGGAACACCGGGGAGCTGTTTTTT,CSATGLAGGRNTGELFF
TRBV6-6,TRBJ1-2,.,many,TGTGCCAGCATCCCCGGGTTAGGAGAAAACTATGGCTACACCTTC,CASIPGLGENYGYTF
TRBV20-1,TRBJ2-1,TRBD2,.,TGCAGTGCTAGAGTTAGCGGGCGATACAATGAGCAGTTCTTC,CSARVSGRYNEQFF
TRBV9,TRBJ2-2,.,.,TGTGCCAGCAGCGTAGGGGGCGGGTACACCGGGGAGCTGTTTTTT,CASSVGGGYTGELFF
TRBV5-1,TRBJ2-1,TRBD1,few,TGCGCCAGCAGCTTACAGGGGACCGATGAGCAGTTCTTC,CASSLQGTDEQFF
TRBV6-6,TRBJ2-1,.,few,TGTGCCAGCAGTTATTATTGGGCTTATGAGCAGTTCTTC,CASSYYWAYEQFF
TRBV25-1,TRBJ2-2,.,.,TGTGCCAGCAGTGAGACCGGGGAGCTGTTTTTT,CASSETGELFF
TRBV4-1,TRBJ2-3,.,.,TGCGCCAGCAGCCAATTGGAGAATACGCAGTATTTT,CASSQLENTQYF
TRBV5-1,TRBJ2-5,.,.,TGCGCCAGCAGCTTGGAAGGTCGCAATCAAGAGACCCAGTACTTC,CASSLEGRNQETQYF
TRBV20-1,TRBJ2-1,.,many,TGCAGTGCTATCGGGGCCAATGAGCAGTTCTTC,CSAIGANEQFF
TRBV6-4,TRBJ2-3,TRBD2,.,TGTGCCAGCAGTCGAACTAGCGGGGGGCCCGGACCACTCAGAAGCACAGATACGCAGTATTTT,CASSRTSGGPGPLRSTDTQYF
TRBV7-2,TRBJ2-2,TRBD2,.,TGTGCCAGCAGCCAGCGGGGGGGCCGGTTCGGGGAGCTGTTTTTT,CASSQRGGRFGELFF
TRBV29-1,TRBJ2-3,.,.,TGCAGCGCAAACGGGCTCCCGGGGGAAGGTAGCACAGATACGCAGTATTTT,CSANGLPGEGSTDTQYF
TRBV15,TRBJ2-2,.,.,TGTGCCACCAGCAGAGATCTGCAGGCAAACACCGGGGAGCTGTTTTTT,CATSRDLQANTGELFF
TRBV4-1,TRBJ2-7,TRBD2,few,TGCGCCAGCAGCCAAGAACCCACTAGCGGGGGGGCTTACGAGCAGTACTTC,CASSQEPTSGGAYEQYF
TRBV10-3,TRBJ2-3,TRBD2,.,TGTGCCATCAGCGGCGGCGGGGGTGACACAGATACGCAGTATTTT,CAISGGGGDTDTQYF
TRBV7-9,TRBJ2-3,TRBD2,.,TGTGCCAGCAGCTTAGGGACTAGCGGGGCCAGGAATACGCAGTATTTT,CASSLGTSGARNTQYF
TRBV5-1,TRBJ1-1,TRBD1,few,TGCGCCAGCAGCTTACGGACAGGGGGTTCCACTGAAGCTTTCTTT,CASSLRTGGSTEAFF
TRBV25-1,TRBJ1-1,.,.,TGTGCCAGCAGTGACCCCTCGGACAGTTTGAACACTGAAGCTTTCTTT,CASSDPSDSLNTEAFF
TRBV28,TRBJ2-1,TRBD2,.,TGTGCCAGCAGGAACCCCCGGGGGGGCCTGGGTTACAATGAGCAGTTCTTC,CASRNPRGGLGYNEQFF
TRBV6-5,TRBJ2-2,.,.,TGTGCCAGCAGTTACTCGTCCCCGGGGACCGGGGAGCTGTTTTTT,CASSYSSPGTGELFF
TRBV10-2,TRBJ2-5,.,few,TGCGCCAGCAGTGATTTCCAGGCGGCGTACCAAGAGACCCAGTACTTC,CASSDFQAAYQETQYF
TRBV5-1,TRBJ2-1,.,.,TGCGCCAGCTCCCTCCTCACTAGCTCCCTGGAGCAGTTCTTC,CASSLLTSSLEQFF
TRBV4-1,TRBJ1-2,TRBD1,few,TGCGCCAGCAGCCAAACCGGGACAGGGTTCGATGGCTACACCTTC,CASSQTGTGFDGYTF
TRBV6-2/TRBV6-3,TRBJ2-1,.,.,TGTGCCAGCAGTTACTCCAGGCCGGATGAGCAGTTCTTC,CASSYSRPDEQFF
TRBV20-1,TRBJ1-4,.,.,TGCAGTGCTCTCGGACCTGGGAATTTAGAAAAACTGTTTTTT,CSALGPGNLEKLFF
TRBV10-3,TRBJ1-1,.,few,TGTGCCACCAACCGTAAGCTTTCCACTGAAGCTTTCTTT,CATNRKLSTEAFF
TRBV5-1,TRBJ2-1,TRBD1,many,TGCGCCAGCAGCCTTGGACAGGGGTCCTACAATGAGCAGTTCTTC,CASSLGQGSYNEQFF
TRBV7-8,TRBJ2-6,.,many,TGTGCCAGCACCCTAGCCTCAGGACAGTACTCTGGGGCCAACGTCCTGACTTTC,CASTLASGQYSGANVLTF
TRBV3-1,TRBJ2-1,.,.,TGTGCCAGCAGCCAATTGGGGTACAATGAGCAGTTCTTC,CASSQLGYNEQFF
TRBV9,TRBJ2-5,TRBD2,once,TGTGCCGGCAGCGTGACTAGCGGGGGGGCACATGGTGAGACCCAGTACTTC,CAGSVTSGGAHGETQYF